The clone carrying this T cell receptor (beta chain) was seen more than once but under ten times. This record belongs to a study of T cell changes during pregnancy in multiple sclerosis. The CDR3 totals 14 residues. The germline V and J ends were trimmed by 0 bases and 3 bases, with 6 bases remaining between them. From germline, CDR1 is MNHNY and CDR2 SVGAGI (reference sequence). Assay: immunoSEQ multiplex PCR; the TCRdb copy retains only in-frame clones and omits some. This table holds around 100,000 clones, about 91% found once. The sample consisted of peripheral blood, taken after pregnancy. The chain couples TRBV6-6 to TRBJ1-5; D ambiguous. The clonotype was recovered from a female donor with multiple sclerosis, enrolled in a pregnancy study. The CDR3 bases are TGTGCCAGCAGTTACTCGGGCCTCAATCAGCCCCAGCATTTT. Its translation: CASSYSGLNQPQHF.